This entry is about one T cell receptor (beta chain). What it binds is unknown. 13 Jbeta primers and 60 Vbeta primers were used for the PCR. In the study's own analysis: Later, tens of millions of unique TCR beta chains were counted in an analysis, and roughly 11 million of them were shared. Some clones are missing from TCRdb's copy, which holds only in-frame ones; the method was immunoSEQ multiplex PCR. V, J and clone size derive from that table, while D and trimming were established from the DNA sequence. The data show about 150,000 clones, around 80% seen once. The CDR3 is 15 amino acids. The V gene's germline CDR1 is MNHEY and CDR2 SVGAGI. V lost 6 bases and J lost 6; bases outside the gene matches: 5. Likely unrecorded immune exposures existed in these nominally healthy donors. The data are from a study of cytomegalovirus exposure and HLA in healthy donors. Broader study findings: A list of about 160 TCR beta chains associated with cytomegalovirus was given. Using a false discovery rate of 0.05, a later analysis showed that 16,000 or so TCR beta sequences were associated with HLA alleles.

V is TRBV6-5 and J is TRBJ1-6, with 10 bases identical to TRBD1. The source is a man aged 25 to 45 in good health. The specimen was PBMCs. CDR3 sequence (DNA): TGTGCCAGCAGGGACCGGGACAGGGGTAATTCACCCCTCCACTTT. It yields the protein CASRDRDRGNSPLHF.